Reported below is one TCR beta chain. Its antigen is currently unknown. An end of the junction differs from the germline gene, which may be a read error. Germline assignment: CDR1 DFQATT and CDR2 SNEGSKA (reference sequence). This CDR3 is built from 12 residues. This sample is drawn from a study of tumor and adjacent non-tumor tissue in lung cancer. Looking at the study overall: There were 12 adenocarcinoma, a couple of squamous cell carcinoma and 1 small cell lung cancer cases. Study-wide findings and caveats: Normal lung showed higher cumulative top 100 clone frequency than tumor.

No cell sorting was done before RNA was extracted from the tissue. This non-tumor lung sample came from over 3 cm beyond the tumor edge. Newly diagnosed lung cancer patients had thoracic surgery in China, August–late 2014, without prior chemotherapy. The library came from three nested PCR rounds adapted from ARM-PCR protocols. TCRdb ran MiXCR on the multiplex PCR reads and lists one entry per CDR3 protein. Here the sample spans 80,000 or so distinct CDR3 sequences, roughly 80% being singletons. The chain combines TRBV20-1 with TRBJ2-5; D perhaps matches TRBD2 (6 bases). The sequence derives from a man aged 55 to 70 with non-small cell lung cancer. Source material: distant non-tumor lung tissue. CDR3 nucleotides: TGCAGTGCTAGAGAGGACCGGGAGAGCCAGTACTTC. The encoded protein is CSAREDRESQYF.